This TCR beta chain is from a study of blood T cells in healthy people across ages. Together with a sample-barcoded 5' primer, a J-beta primer mix was included in a second PCR lasting about 6 to 11 cycles. With 12 random nucleotides, a template-switch adaptor tagged each individual cDNA molecule. Every sample returned 3 million or more CDR3-containing paired-end reads. MiXCR was run by TCRdb on the 5' RACE reads, yielding one entry per CDR3 protein. Seen here are roughly 680,000 distinct CDR3 sequences, around 49% observed once, and the top ten hold 25% to 35%. Trimming removed 3 bases from V and 4 bases from J; junction bases left unmatched: 8. Germline CDR1 MGHRA, CDR2 YSYEKL. CDR3 length: 15 amino acids. Study results and caveats: Donor CMV status was unknown, possibly confounding expanded clonotype changes. Both higher diversity and more naive CD4+ cells marked long-lived donors when set against aged donors.

For this clonotype: Its antigen remains unknown. Because it lacks the conserved phenylalanine or tryptophan at the end, this CDR3 is likely a read error.

V and J are TRBV4-1 and TRBJ2-7, with TRBD1 identical over 8 bases. The TCR comes from a woman in her sixties or seventies in good health. The material sequenced was blood. CDR3 DNA: TGCGCCAGCAGCCAGCCCGACAGGGGAGTTTACGAGCAGTACTTA. This sequence encodes CASSQPDRGVYEQYL.